Included here is one T cell receptor (beta chain) sequence, with context. Its target antigen remains unknown. The sample holds no much larger clone one base away, and base qualities are not on file. The data stem from a study of blood T cell repertoires in COVID-19 (dated by TCRdb to 2020 to 2022). Study-wide context: The collaborator samples originated in the United States, Italy and Spain and spanned the acute and convalescent phases of COVID-19. The material from the prospective study consisted of cDNA or gDNA derived from T cells, B-cell-depleted T cells, or PBMCs. Deeply sampled blood TCRbeta repertoires from subjects exposed to, actively infected with, or recovered from COVID-19 were included in the dataset. The repertoires were released in a freely available public database meant as a resource for research on the immune response to SARS-CoV-2. The samples were drawn from two sources: the first 160 participants of the ongoing ImmuneRACE study, and 950 to 1,500 subjects contributed by 6 global collaborators. A de-identified subject ID, COVID-19 status, age in years and sex were almost always included in the sample metadata. HLA class I and class II types, where available, came from metadata supplied by the sample provider rather than from assay-based typing.

TCRbeta CDR3 regions were amplified from genomic DNA by means of the immunoSEQ Assay, a bias-controlled multiplex PCR. The paper's data handling went like this. Nucleated cell counts per sample were estimated from amplification of reference gene primers within the assay. To quantify the absolute abundance of each unique TCRbeta CDR3 rearrangement, sequence reads were collapsed and filtered. Productive Simpson clonality was computed per sample as the square root of Simpson's diversity index over productive rearrangements. Imported from immuneACCESS, the table was reduced by TCRdb to in-frame sequences with V and J called. These copies leave out some clones; in studies compared against another copy, an unresolved V gene accounts for under half, and the cause of the remainder is not known. From that table come the V and J calls and clone size; the DNA was used to work out D and trimming. A total of fewer than 85,000 clones appear in this sample, around 80% of them only once. Less than 20% of the sample is held by the ten biggest clonotypes.

Results the study describes overall, beyond this receptor: The quantity of clinical and demographic metadata differed by source and by participant and was supplied without curation.

The collaborating institutions used their own protocols to collect whole blood in K2EDTA tubes. For TCRbeta analysis, collaborators shipped samples in one of three forms: frozen whole blood, isolated PBMCs, or DNA extracted from either of those sample types. CDR1 is given as SNHLY and CDR2 as FYNNEI, both from the germline V gene. V has 6 bases trimmed and J has 4 bases trimmed; junction bases matching no gene number 12. Including the terminal cysteine and phenylalanine, the CDR3 comprises 17 residues. Just CDR3 DNA is preserved here, 51 bases in frame from base 1. The sequencing sample was made of peripheral blood. The V and J segments used are TRBV2 and TRBJ1-2; TRBD1 matches 12 bases in the middle. The sequence was obtained from a woman of 80 years or more with active or convalescent COVID-19. CDR3 reads: CASRTGTGGAGGYGYTF. The DNA is as follows: TGTGCCAGCAGGACCGGGACAGGGGGCGCGGGTGGCTATGGCTACACCTTC.